The 15 T cell receptor beta chains in this list originate from one sample, sequenced in a study of blood T cell repertoires in COVID-19. Measured with immunoSEQ multiplex PCR; TCRdb has only the in-frame clones, and not every one. In the table there are hundreds of thousands of clones, roughly 91% of which are singletons. The sample was PBMCs or T cells enriched from blood (not recorded which). The receptor set was obtained from a woman younger than 45 who had recovered from COVID-19.

The rearrangement uses TRBV2 and TRBJ2-5; tentatively, D is TRBD1 (6 bases). CDR3 length: 16 amino acids. V dropped 7 bases and J dropped 0 bases, with 18 bases sitting between them. Germline V gives CDR1 SNHLY, CDR2 FYNNEI. The CDR3 spells CASIKSTTGYQETQYF. CDR3 in DNA: TGTGCCAGCATTAAAAGCACGACAGGCTACCAAGAGACCCAGTACTTC.

The chain joins TRBV18 to TRBJ1-2, with D possibly being TRBD1 (6 bases). Trimming took 3 bases from V and 5 from J, leaving 19 bases between them. Looked up from germline, CDR1 is KGHSH and CDR2 is LQKENI. The CDR3 has 16 residues. The CDR3 spells CASSPRTQGSDYGYTF. CDR3 sequence (DNA): TGTGCCAGCTCACCCAGAACCCAGGGGAGCGATTATGGCTACACCTTC. The full variable domain, its missing parts supplied by reference TRBV18 and TRBJ1-2, is NAGVMQNPRHLVRRRGQEARLRCSPMKGHSHVYWYRQLPEEGLKFMVYLQKENIIDESGMPKERFSAEFPKEGPSILRIQQVVRGDSAAYFCASSPRTQGSDYGYTFGSGTRLTVV.

This clone was recorded once. V gene TRBV28 combines with J gene TRBJ2-1, with D maybe TRBD2 (5 bases). The CDR3 totals 18 residues. Germline CDR1 MDHEN, CDR2 SYDVKM. The V and J ends lost 6 bases and 4 bases respectively, with 25 bases between them. DNA of the CDR3: TGTGCCAGCAGCCACGAAAGACGGGGAGCCGCATATTACAATGAGCAGTTCTTC. The encoded protein is CASSHERRGAAYYNEQFF.

CDR3 sequence: CASSQPTTGEFLQGYTF. Written as DNA, the CDR3 is TGCGCCAGCAGCCAACCAACAACAGGGGAATTCTTGCAGGGCTACACCTTC. V usage is TRBV4-1 and J usage is TRBJ1-2, with 7 bases matching TRBD1. The CDR3 covers 17 residues. Looked up from germline, CDR1 is MGHRA and CDR2 is YSYEKL. V trimming: 2 bases; J trimming: 8 bases; junction bases outside the gene matches: 17.

The rearrangement joins TRBV6-5 to TRBJ1-2; D is undetermined. CDR1 is MNHEY and CDR2 is SVGAGI in the germline V gene. The CDR3 length is 13 residues. The V gene lost 0 bases and the J gene lost 8 bases, with 10 bases spanning the gap. The CDR3: CASSYSNNRGYTF. CDR3 bases: TGTGCCAGCAGTTACTCGAACAACAGAGGCTACACCTTC.

The CDR3 region has the DNA TGTGCCAGCAGTTTCCAAGGGGACAGGCCGAGGCTCGAAGCTTTCTTT. Its protein is CASSFQGDRPRLEAFF. The chain uses TRBV28 and TRBJ1-1, with 8 bases aligning to TRBD1. This CDR3 has 16 amino acids. V was clipped by 3 bases and J by 8 bases; unmatched bases: 14. CDR1 and CDR2 from the germline V gene are MDHEN and SYDVKM.

The V call is TRBV10-1, the J call TRBJ2-3, with a possible D match to TRBD2 (6 bases). Germline V gene lookup returns CDR1 WNHNN and CDR2 SYGVQD (reference sequence). V lost 5 bases and J 5 bases, leaving 23 bases between the germline ends. This CDR3 spans 17 amino acids. The CDR3 spells CASSPSVSGDMGDTQYF. For the CDR3, the DNA is TGCGCCAGCAGTCCCAGCGTTTCGGGGGATATGGGAGATACGCAGTATTTT.

The genes are TRBV6-5 and TRBJ1-1; D call uncertain. Deletions cut 4 bases from V and 4 bases from J, with 13 bases between. The CDR3 is made up of 14 amino acids. Per the germline V gene, CDR1 is MNHEY and CDR2 is SVGAGI. The CDR3 DNA sequence: TGTGCCAGCAGTTCCGCGGTGGGGAGCACTGAAGCTTTCTTT. As protein: CASSSAVGSTEAFF.

The table lists this clone with a count of one. The CDR3 here is CASSDIGTESLNEQFF. The CDR3 DNA sequence: TGTGCCAGCAGTGACATCGGGACAGAGAGCCTAAATGAGCAGTTCTTC. The V call is TRBV28, the J call TRBJ2-1; 7 bases agree with TRBD1. Germline V gene sequence: CDR1 MDHEN, CDR2 SYDVKM. With V trimmed by 5 bases and J by 7 bases, 14 bases remained unmatched. CDR3 length: 16 residues.

The chain uses TRBV2 and TRBJ1-5; 9 bases match TRBD1. CDR1 is SNHLY and CDR2 is FYNNEI in the germline V gene. CDR3 length: 14 residues. Trimming cost V 6 bases and J 6 bases; bases outside gene matches: 6. This CDR3 reads CASSGQGPTQPQHF. The CDR3 bases are TGTGCCAGCAGCGGACAGGGGCCGACTCAGCCCCAGCATTTT.

This clone was counted a few times. This chain connects TRBV2 to TRBJ1-6; the match to TRBD1 covers 7 bases. The CDR3 is made up of 13 amino acids. CDR1 is SNHLY and CDR2 is FYNNEI in the germline V gene. V lost 8 bases and J lost 7; bases outside the gene matches: 5. This CDR3 is CASGDSTNSPLHF. The CDR3 nucleotides read TGTGCCAGCGGGGACAGCACCAATTCACCCCTCCACTTT. Together with reference TRBV2 and TRBJ1-6, the CDR3 gives the full variable domain: EPEVTQTPSHQVTQMGQEVILRCVPISNHLYFYWYRQILGQKVEFLVSFYNNEISEKSEIFDDQFSVERPDGSNFTLKIRSTKLEDSAMYFCASGDSTNSPLHFGNGTRLTVT.

J is TRBJ2-1 and V is TRBV5-4; the D is unclear. In germline, CDR1 is SGHNT, CDR2 YYREEE (reference sequence). V gave up 0 bases and J gave up 0 bases, with 10 bases separating them. The CDR3 has 16 residues. The CDR3 nucleotides are TGTGCCAGCAGCTTGGAGCGAGCGATCTCCTACAATGAGCAGTTCTTC. As protein: CASSLERAISYNEQFF.

V gene TRBV18 combines with J gene TRBJ1-3, with unresolved D. The germline CDR1 and CDR2 sequences are KGHSH and LQKENI. The CDR3 is made up of 15 amino acids. Between the trimmed V and J ends, which lost 6 bases and 0 bases, there was a span of 12 bases. The CDR3 coding sequence is TGTGCCAGCTCCCCCGGAGACCACTCTGGAAACACCATATATTTT. Translating it yields CASSPGDHSGNTIYF.

This clone was detected only a few times. The chain employs TRBV29-1 and TRBJ1-4, with TRBD1 matching 8 bases. Germline-derived CDR1 and CDR2 are SQVTM and ANQGSEA. The V gene end was trimmed by 4 bases and the J gene end by 7 bases; junction bases not matched to a gene: 8. The CDR3 length is 14 residues. The CDR3 reads CSVGWTGFGEKLFF. CDR3 nucleotides: TGCAGCGTTGGGTGGACAGGGTTTGGTGAAAAACTGTTTTTT.

The chain links TRBV7-9 to TRBJ2-3, with D perhaps matching TRBD2 (6 bases). Between the trimmed V and J ends, which lost 2 bases and 8 bases, there was a span of 14 bases. CDR3 length: 14 residues. CDR1 and CDR2 (germline): SEHNR, FQNEAQ (reference sequence). The CDR3 coding sequence is TGTGCCAGCAGCTTAATGGGACTTTGGGTTACGCAGTATTTT. This gives the protein CASSLMGLWVTQYF.